A selection of T cell receptor beta chains follows, all from one sample in a study of OX40 agonist ivuxolimab in advanced cancers. The repertoire was sequenced with immunoSEQ multiplex PCR; TCRdb's copy has only in-frame clones and lacks some. Of about 98,000 clones in the sample, approximately 93% were seen once. The source was CD4+ or CD8+ T cells sorted from blood, collected in a trial of the OX40 agonist ivuxolimab. The source is an adult with an advanced solid tumor such as melanoma, head and neck, liver or kidney cancer. Each CDR3 is given with its conserved first and last residue. D genes are given only for firm matches. The size of a clone is reported for some rows only, either as once, few or many, or as a class for expanded clones.

d_gene,abundance,j_gene,v_gene,CDR3nt,CDR3aa
-,-,TRBJ1-2,TRBV30,TGTGCCTTGCACTACAGGGAAGCTAACTATGGCTACACCTTC,CALHYREANYGYTF
TRBD1,-,TRBJ2-3,TRBV28,TGTGCCAGCAGTTCTCGCTCAGGGGGCGACTCAAGAGCAGATACGCAGTATTTT,CASSSRSGGDSRADTQYF
-,-,TRBJ2-1,TRBV4-1,TGCGCCAGCAGCCAAGAGGCAGGGGCTGGGGGTATCAATGAGCAGTTCTTC,CASSQEAGAGGINEQFF
-,-,TRBJ1-4,TRBV6-1,TGTGCCAGCGCCCCGGCCAGGGAAAAACTGTTTTTT,CASAPAREKLFF
-,-,TRBJ2-6,TRBV10-3,TGTGCCTCAGAGGGGAGCTCCTCTGGGGCCAACGTCCTGACTTTC,CASEGSSSGANVLTF
-,-,TRBJ1-1,TRBV5-1,TGCGCCAGCAGCTTGAGGGCAGGGAACACTGAAGCTTTCTTT,CASSLRAGNTEAFF
-,once,TRBJ1-2,TRBV18,TGTGCCAGCTCACCAATTCCCCAAACAGTCGGGGAAAATGGCTACACCTTC,CASSPIPQTVGENGYTF
TRBD2,-,TRBJ2-5,TRBV4-2,TGTGCCAGCAGCCAAGAGATTGGGGGGGGAGAGACCCAGTACTTC,CASSQEIGGGETQYF
-,once,TRBJ2-5,TRBV11-3,TGTGCCAGCAGCTCGCAAGAGACCCAGTACTTC,CASSSQETQYF
-,once,TRBJ2-1,TRBV5-8,TGTGCCAGCAGCTTGGGATTCCAATCCTACAATGAGCAGTTCTTC,CASSLGFQSYNEQFF
TRBD2,-,TRBJ2-1,TRBV15,TGTGCCACCAGCTTCCAGCGGGAGGTGCCATTCTTC,CATSFQREVPFF
-,-,TRBJ1-3,TRBV30,TGTGCCTGGAGTGTACTCCTCGGAAACACCATATATTTT,CAWSVLLGNTIYF
-,-,TRBJ2-3,TRBV6-5,TGTGCCAGCAGTTACTCGGCGGGAATGGGCACAGATACGCAGTATTTT,CASSYSAGMGTDTQYF
TRBD2,-,TRBJ2-2,TRBV14,TGTGCCAGCAGCCAAGCTAGGGTGGTAGCGGGATCCACCGGGGAGCTGTTTTTT,CASSQARVVAGSTGELFF
-,-,TRBJ1-1,TRBV9,TGTGCCAGCAGCGTAGGACCCCAACCGGGAGCGAACACTGAAGCTTTCTTT,CASSVGPQPGANTEAFF
-,-,TRBJ2-7,TRBV4-1,TGCGCCAGCAGCCAAGATCGGCGTGGGGGCTCCTACGAGCAGTACTTC,CASSQDRRGGSYEQYF
-,few,TRBJ1-4,TRBV28,TGTGCCAGCAGGCCCCAGGGTACAACTAATGAAAAACTGTTTTTT,CASRPQGTTNEKLFF
-,-,TRBJ2-2,TRBV5-1,TGCGCCAGCAGCTTGGTGTACACCGGGGAGCTGTTTTTT,CASSLVYTGELFF
-,-,TRBJ1-3,TRBV19,TGTGCCAGTAGTACAGAGCCTGGAAACACCATATATTTT,CASSTEPGNTIYF
-,-,TRBJ1-1,TRBV10-3,TGTGCCACCCGAATGAACACTGAAGCTTTCTTT,CATRMNTEAFF
-,-,TRBJ2-4,TRBV6-1,TGTGCCAGCAGTGAATCTCCTAAGGGGGACATTCAGTACTTC,CASSESPKGDIQYF
-,-,TRBJ1-3,TRBV30,TGTGCCTGGACGGGTAGCTCTGGAAACACCATATATTTT,CAWTGSSGNTIYF
TRBD1,-,TRBJ1-5,TRBV6-1,TGTGCCAGCTTGGACAGGTTCAATCAGCCCCAGCATTTT,CASLDRFNQPQHF
-,-,TRBJ2-3,TRBV9,TGTGCCAGCAGCGTAGCCGGCACTAGCACAGATACGCAGTATTTT,CASSVAGTSTDTQYF